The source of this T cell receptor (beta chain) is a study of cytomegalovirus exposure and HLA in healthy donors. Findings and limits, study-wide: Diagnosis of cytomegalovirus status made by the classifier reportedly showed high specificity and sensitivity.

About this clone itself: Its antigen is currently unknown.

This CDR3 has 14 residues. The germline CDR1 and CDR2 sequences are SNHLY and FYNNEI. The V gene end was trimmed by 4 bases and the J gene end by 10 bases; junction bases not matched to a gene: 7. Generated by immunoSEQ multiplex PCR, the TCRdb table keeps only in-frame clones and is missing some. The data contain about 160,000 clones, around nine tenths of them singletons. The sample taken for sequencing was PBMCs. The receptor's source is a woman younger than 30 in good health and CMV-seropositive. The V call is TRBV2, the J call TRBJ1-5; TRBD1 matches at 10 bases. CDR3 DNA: TGTGCCAGCAGTGGGGGACAGGGGCACTCTCCCCAGCATTTT. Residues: CASSGGQGHSPQHF. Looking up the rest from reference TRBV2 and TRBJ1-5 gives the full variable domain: EPEVTQTPSHQVTQMGQEVILRCVPISNHLYFYWYRQILGQKVEFLVSFYNNEISEKSEIFDDQFSVERPDGSNFTLKIRSTKLEDSAMYFCASSGGQGHSPQHFGDGTRLSIL.